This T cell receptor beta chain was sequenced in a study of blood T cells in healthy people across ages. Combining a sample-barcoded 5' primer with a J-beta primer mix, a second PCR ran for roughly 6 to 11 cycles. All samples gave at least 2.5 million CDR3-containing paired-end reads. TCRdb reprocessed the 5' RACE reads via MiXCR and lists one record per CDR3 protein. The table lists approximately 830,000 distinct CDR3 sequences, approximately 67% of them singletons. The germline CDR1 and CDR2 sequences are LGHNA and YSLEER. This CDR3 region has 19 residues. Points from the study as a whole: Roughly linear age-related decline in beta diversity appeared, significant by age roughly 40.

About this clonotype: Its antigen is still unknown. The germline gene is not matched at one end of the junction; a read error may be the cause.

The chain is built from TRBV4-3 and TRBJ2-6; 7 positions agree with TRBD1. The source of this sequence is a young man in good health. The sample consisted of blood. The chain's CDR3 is CASSQDLLRGYSGASVLTF. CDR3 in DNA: TGCGCCAGCAGCCAAGATCTCCTCAGGGGGTACTCTGGGGCCAGCGTCCTGACTTTC.